Each of the 15 T cell receptor beta chains below was sequenced from the same sample in a study of cytotoxic CD8 clonotypes in ibrutinib-treated CLL. This table comes from immunoSEQ multiplex PCR, and its TCRdb copy is limited to in-frame clones, with some not included. Of some 350,000 clones listed, over 60% are singletons. This specimen was PBMCs, taken after 36 months of ibrutinib treatment. The receptors were gathered from a human donor with chronic lymphocytic leukemia.

The rearrangement links TRBV6-6 to TRBJ2-1; 7 bases are a match to TRBD1. The V gene's germline CDR1 is MNHNY and CDR2 SVGAGI (reference sequence). Unmatched junction bases numbered 4, after V lost 8 bases and J lost 9 bases. The CDR3 covers 11 residues. Written as DNA, the CDR3 is TGTGCCAGCCAACAGGGGTTTGAGCAGTTCTTC. This encodes CASQQGFEQFF.

The chain uses TRBV6-5 and TRBJ1-5; no clear D gene. V was cut by 3 bases and J by 5 bases, with 5 bases left in between. There are 12 residues in the CDR3. Germline CDR1 MNHEY, CDR2 SVGAGI. CDR3 loop: CASSYLYQPQHF. DNA for the CDR3: TGTGCCAGCAGTTATTTGTATCAGCCCCAGCATTTT.

This rearrangement joins TRBV28 to TRBJ2-4, with TRBD2 matching over 9 bases. Looked up from germline, CDR1 is MDHEN and CDR2 is SYDVKM. Trimming cost V 1 base and J 7 bases; bases outside gene matches: 14. This CDR3 region has 18 residues. The CDR3 loop is CASSLYLIAGAGGNIQYF. CDR3 sequence (DNA): TGTGCCAGCAGTTTATATTTGATAGCGGGAGCTGGTGGTAACATTCAGTACTTC.

The chain employs TRBV5-6 and TRBJ2-4; a possible D gene is TRBD1 (5 bases). This CDR3 has 15 amino acids. V dropped 0 bases and J dropped 8 bases, with 15 bases sitting between them. Germline CDR1 SGHDT, CDR2 YYEEEE. CDR3 residues: CASSLAGQGRDIQYF. The CDR3 DNA reads TGTGCCAGCAGCTTGGCAGGGCAGGGTAGGGACATTCAGTACTTC. Drawing the rest from reference TRBV5-6 and TRBJ2-4, the complete variable domain is DAGVTQSPTHLIKTRGQQVTLRCSPKSGHDTVSWYQQALGQGPQFIFQYYEEEERQRGNFPDRFSGHQFPNYSSELNVNALLLGDSALYLCASSLAGQGRDIQYFGAGTRLSVL.

CDR3 nucleotides: TGTGCAAGTCGCCCCGCAGCGGGACAGGTTCACGAAAGCTACACCTTC. Translated: CASRPAAGQVHESYTF. V and J are TRBV12-2 and TRBJ1-2; the table assigns TRBD1, which was not confirmed against the DNA. TRBV12-2 has pseudogene status. This CDR3 is built from 16 residues.

CDR3 coding DNA: TGCGCCAGCAGTGAGTCTGGACAGGGGATAGAGACCCAGTACTTC. Translated, it gives CASSESGQGIETQYF. This rearrangement joins TRBV10-1 to TRBJ2-5, with 9 bases that match TRBD1. V trimming: 0 bases; J trimming: 4 bases; junction bases outside the gene matches: 3. This CDR3 is 15 amino acids long. Germline V lookup: CDR1 WNHNN, CDR2 SYGVQD (reference sequence).

This chain connects TRBV5-1 to TRBJ1-3; D unresolved. Trimming pared 2 bases from V and 0 bases from J, leaving 9 bases between. The CDR3 is 15 residues long. Germline assignment: CDR1 SGHRS and CDR2 YFSETQ. The CDR3 DNA follows: TGCGCCAGCAGCTTAGCACACACCTCTGGAAACACCATATATTTT. Protein product: CASSLAHTSGNTIYF.

The V call is TRBV9, the J call TRBJ2-2; D is ambiguous. Germline CDR1 is SGDLS and CDR2 is YYNGEE. The CDR3 spans 14 residues. V gave up 0 bases and J gave up 6 bases, with 9 bases separating them. The CDR3 protein is CASSVVTMAGELFF. CDR3 in DNA: TGTGCCAGCAGCGTAGTAACTATGGCCGGGGAGCTGTTTTTT. Supplemented by reference TRBV9 and TRBJ2-2, the full variable domain reads DSGVTQTPKHLITATGQRVTLRCSPRSGDLSVYWYQQSLDQGLQFLIQYYNGEERAKGNILERFSAQQFPDLHSELNLSSLELGDSALYFCASSVVTMAGELFFGEGSRLTVL.

For the CDR3, the DNA is TGTGCCACATACCTAGCAGGTCGCAACCCCACAGATACGCAGTATTTT. This gives the protein CATYLAGRNPTDTQYF. The chain carries TRBV2 and TRBJ2-3; D may be TRBD2 (5 bases). This CDR3 region has 16 residues. Trimming removed 10 bases at V and 2 bases at J, with 22 bases between. Germline V gene lookup returns CDR1 SNHLY and CDR2 FYNNEI.

This clone was observed a few times. This chain links TRBV4-1 with TRBJ2-3; 11 bases fit TRBD2. Losses at the gene ends were 3 bases for V and 5 bases for J; bases not matched to a gene: 16. This CDR3 comprises 19 residues. Germline assignment: CDR1 MGHRA and CDR2 YSYEKL. The CDR3: CASSHPNPTSGMSGDTQYF. DNA of the CDR3: TGCGCCAGCAGCCATCCCAACCCGACTAGCGGGATGTCAGGAGATACGCAGTATTTT.

This chain joins TRBV5-4 and TRBJ2-4; 8 bases align to TRBD1. Trimming removed 0 bases from V and 6 bases from J; junction bases left unmatched: 5. The CDR3 covers 15 residues. Germline CDR1 and CDR2: SGHNT and YYREEE (reference sequence). The CDR3: CASSLGQGALNIQYF. In nucleotides, the CDR3 is TGTGCCAGCAGCTTGGGTCAGGGGGCTTTAAACATTCAGTACTTC.

The rearrangement uses TRBV18 and TRBJ1-3; tentative D call: TRBD1 (6 bases). Germline V gene sequence: CDR1 KGHSH, CDR2 LQKENI. The CDR3 has 15 residues. The V end was cut by 4 bases, the J end by 4 bases, with 14 bases between. The CDR3 nucleotides read TGTGCCAGCTCACTAACCGGGACATACGGAAACACCATATATTTT. As protein: CASSLTGTYGNTIYF. The full variable domain, rest sourced from reference TRBV18 and TRBJ1-3, is NAGVMQNPRHLVRRRGQEARLRCSPMKGHSHVYWYRQLPEEGLKFMVYLQKENIIDESGMPKERFSAEFPKEGPSILRIQQVVRGDSAAYFCASSLTGTYGNTIYFGEGSWLTVV.

The chain couples TRBV25-1 to TRBJ1-5; D is unclear. V lost 5 bases and J 11 bases, leaving 19 bases between the germline ends. Looked up from germline, CDR1 is MGHDK and CDR2 is SYGVNS. The CDR3 consists of 14 residues. CDR3 nucleotides: TGTGCCAGCAGTACTACCGGGGAAGCTCAAACCCAGCATTTT. Its protein is CASSTTGEAQTQHF.

The V and J genes are TRBV4-1 and TRBJ2-1; 10 bases agree with TRBD1. The ends lost 2 bases at V and 15 bases at J; junction bases unmatched: 10. The CDR3 has 14 residues. Germline-derived CDR1 and CDR2 are MGHRA and YSYEKL. The chain's CDR3 is CASSQRHSGQGLFF. The CDR3 DNA is TGCGCCAGCAGCCAAAGGCATTCGGGACAGGGGTTGTTCTTC.

The chain joins TRBV28 to TRBJ2-5; D is undetermined. The J call may not be correct, given that the DNA end is closer to TRBJ2-7. The CDR3 totals 11 residues. Germline V gives CDR1 MDHEN, CDR2 SYDVKM. The CDR3 loop is CASSLLYEQYF. The CDR3 nucleotides are TGTGCCAGCAGTTTATTGTACGAGCAGTACTTC.